This T cell receptor beta chain is drawn from a study of T cells in Graves' hyperthyroidism and ophthalmopathy. Notes on the study in general: Patients with ophthalmopathy were separated from those with stable hyperthyroidism by a 13 V-J model.

V lost 3 bases to trimming and J lost 4 bases, with 10 bases between them. CDR3 length equals 14 residues. Per the germline V gene, CDR1 is DFQATT and CDR2 is SNEGSKA (reference sequence). Amplified regions were TCR beta CDR3 sequences from RNA transcripts. Using the HTBI primer set, a first-round RT-PCR was run on the TCR CDR3. TCRdb redid the calling of the multiplex PCR reads with MiXCR, one entry per CDR3 protein. The sample records roughly 240,000 distinct CDR3 sequences, roughly 22% being singletons. Disease duration was under 3 months in the ophthalmopathy patients, who also had a Clinical Activity Score of at least 3 and a NOSPECS grade of at least 4. Clinical symptoms, serum thyroxine, TRAb, thyroid ultrasound and orbital computed tomography informed diagnoses. About this clonotype: Its matching antigen is unknown.

The sample was blood. This clonotype originated in a woman in her thirties or forties with Graves' ophthalmopathy. The chain has TRBV20-1 and TRBJ1-6; D unresolved. CDR3 bases: TGCAGTGCTAGTGGTGCATTTTATAATTCACCCCTCCACTTT. This sequence encodes CSASGAFYNSPLHF.